The next 24 T cell receptor beta chains were all read from a single sample in a study of T cells after yellow fever vaccination. Each CDR3 protein is one row after TCRdb ran MiXCR on the 5' RACE reads. The data hold nearly 300,000 distinct CDR3 sequences, with under 9% observed a single time. The sequencing used CD4+ T cells sorted from PBMCs, collected 5 days after the yellow fever booster vaccination. These receptors came from a man younger than 30 who received the YFV17D yellow fever vaccine.

This clonotype was counted between two and nine times. The rearrangement uses TRBV27 and TRBJ2-2, with D possibly matching TRBD1 (6 bases). CDR3 length: 17 residues. V gave up 4 bases and J gave up 0 bases, with 15 bases separating them. From germline, CDR1 is MNHEY and CDR2 SMNVEV (reference sequence). The CDR3 sequence is CASSSDAWGPNTGELFF. The CDR3 DNA follows: TGTGCCAGCAGTTCCGACGCTTGGGGGCCGAACACCGGGGAGCTGTTTTTT.

This chain links TRBV18 with TRBJ1-1; D not certain. The CDR3 has 14 amino acids. V was clipped by 2 bases and J by 2 bases, with 9 bases between them. Germline CDR1 KGHSH, CDR2 LQKENI. CDR3 protein: CASSPSGFNTEAFF. The CDR3 DNA is TGTGCCAGCTCACCATCTGGGTTTAACACTGAAGCTTTCTTT.

This clonotype was counted a few times. The chain links TRBV6-2 or TRBV6-3 to TRBJ2-7; 8 bases line up with TRBD1. The germline V gene encodes CDR1 MNHEY and CDR2 SVGEGT. V was clipped by 6 bases and J by 3 bases; unmatched bases: 10. CDR3 size: 15 residues. DNA for the CDR3: TGTGCCAGCAGACAACCGGGACAGGCGTACTACGAGCAGTACTTC. Its translation is CASRQPGQAYYEQYF.

This clonotype has a handful of counts. CDR3 DNA: TGCAGTGCAAGCAGACAGGGTAGCAATCAGCCCCAGCATTTT. It encodes CSASRQGSNQPQHF. The V call is TRBV20-1, the J call TRBJ1-5; the match to TRBD1 covers 7 bases. Germline V gene sequence: CDR1 DFQATT, CDR2 SNEGSKA (reference sequence). There are 14 residues in the CDR3. V shed 6 bases, J shed 0 bases, and the junction held 5 bases outside the gene matches.

This clonotype occurred a few times. The chain uses TRBV18 and TRBJ2-7; no reliable D call. CDR1 and CDR2 from the germline V gene are KGHSH and LQKENI. Trimming removed 4 bases at V and 6 bases at J, with 16 bases between. The CDR3 contains 14 residues. CDR3 nucleotide sequence: TGTGCCAGCTCACGAACGGGCTTCAATCCCGAGCAGTACGTC. Translating it yields CASSRTGFNPEQYV.

The chain links TRBV6-2 or TRBV6-3 to TRBJ2-7; no firm D call. CDR3 length equals 13 residues. Germline V CDR1 and CDR2: MNHEY, SVGEGT. V was cut by 2 bases and J by 3 bases, with 8 bases left in between. The DNA for the CDR3 is TGTGCCAGCAGTTACGCTTTGAGCTACGAGCAGTACGTC. It specifies CASSYALSYEQYV.

This clonotype was seen a few times. The gene calls are TRBV2 and TRBJ1-2; no definite D call. CDR1 is SNHLY, CDR2 FYNNEI, per germline. V lost 7 bases and J 4 bases, leaving 7 bases between the germline ends. The CDR3 is 11 amino acids. CDR3 region: CASMDLYGYTF. CDR3 DNA: TGTGCCAGCATGGATCTCTATGGCTACACCTTC.

The table lists this clonotype with a few counts. The V and J genes are TRBV6-5 and TRBJ2-3; D uncertain. V was shortened by 2 bases and J by 4 bases, with 10 bases between the two germline ends. Germline CDR1 MNHEY, CDR2 SVGAGI. This CDR3 spans 14 amino acids. Here the CDR3 reads CASSYGGSADTQYF. The CDR3 nucleotides are TGTGCCAGCAGTTACGGCGGCTCGGCAGATACGCAGTATTTT.

Ten or more counts support this clonotype. This chain uses TRBV27 with TRBJ2-4; 10 positions match TRBD1. Germline V gives CDR1 MNHEY, CDR2 SMNVEV (reference sequence). There are 14 residues in the CDR3. The J segment lost 7 bases and the V segment lost 3 bases, leaving 3 bases of the junction unmatched. The CDR3 region has the DNA TGTGCCAGCAGTTTCGGGACAGGGGTCAACATTCAGTACTTC. It yields the protein CASSFGTGVNIQYF.

This clonotype turned up a few times. The rearrangement links TRBV7-9 to TRBJ1-1; D gene ambiguous. The CDR3 runs to 12 residues. Trimming pared 4 bases from V and 6 bases from J, leaving 9 bases between. CDR1 SEHNR and CDR2 FQNEAQ come from the germline V gene (reference sequence). The chain's CDR3 is CASSYRTPEAFF. DNA for the CDR3: TGTGCCAGCAGCTATCGCACACCTGAAGCTTTCTTT.

This clonotype was detected a few times. The V gene is TRBV7-3, the J gene TRBJ2-5; 8 nucleotides match TRBD1. The ends lost 1 base at V and 5 bases at J; junction bases unmatched: 3. CDR1 and CDR2 (germline): SGHTA, FQGTGA. The CDR3 runs 14 residues. The CDR3 sequence: CASSLNRGSETQYF. CDR3 DNA: TGTGCCAGCAGCTTAAACAGGGGGAGTGAGACCCAGTACTTC.

Only a few counts were recorded for this clonotype. The chain is built from TRBV5-1 and TRBJ2-7, with D perhaps matching TRBD1 (5 bases). The CDR3 loop spans 14 amino acids. Trimming left V 4 bases short and J 0 bases short, with 11 bases between. Germline V gives CDR1 SGHRS, CDR2 YFSETQ. CDR3 in amino acids: CASSTTVSSYEQYF. The CDR3 coding sequence is TGCGCCAGCAGCACGACAGTAAGCTCCTACGAGCAGTACTTC.

This clonotype appeared a few times. The chain is built from TRBV20-1 and TRBJ1-5; 11 nucleotides line up with TRBD1. The junction had 7 bases not matched to a gene; V was cut back by 1 base and J by 2 bases. The germline gives CDR1 DFQATT, CDR2 SNEGSKA (reference sequence). The CDR3 sequence is 17 residues long. CDR3 region: CSARVDRGPQGNQPQHF. The CDR3 nucleotides are TGCAGTGCTAGAGTGGACAGGGGGCCTCAAGGCAATCAGCCCCAGCATTTT.

The gene calls are TRBV9 and TRBJ1-2, with unresolved D. The CDR3 contains 13 residues. Trimming left V 2 bases short and J 1 base short, with 6 bases between. Per germline, CDR1 SGDLS and CDR2 YYNGEE. Written as DNA, the CDR3 is TGTGCCAGCAGCGTGAGAGTTAACTATGGCTACACCTTC. Its translation: CASSVRVNYGYTF.

The genes are TRBV5-4 and TRBJ1-2; 8 bases are shared with TRBD1. Unmatched junction bases numbered 8, after V lost 0 bases and J lost 7 bases. CDR1 is SGHNT and CDR2 is YYREEE in the germline V gene (reference sequence). The CDR3 has 15 amino acids. The CDR3 DNA follows: TGTGCCAGCAGCTTGGCCGGGACAGGCATAGGTGGCTACACCTTC. Translating gives CASSLAGTGIGGYTF. Together with reference TRBV5-4 and TRBJ1-2, the CDR3 gives the full variable domain: ETGVTQSPTHLIKTRGQQVTLRCSSQSGHNTVSWYQQALGQGPQFIFQYYREEENGRGNFPPRFSGLQFPNYSSELNVNALELDDSALYLCASSLAGTGIGGYTFGSGTRLTVV.

The chain combines TRBV5-1 with TRBJ1-2, with 9 nucleotides matching TRBD1. This CDR3 is 17 amino acids long. V lost 7 bases, J lost 4 bases, and 17 bases stayed unmatched. CDR1 is SGHRS, CDR2 YFSETQ, per germline. CDR3 protein: CASRAGTGTRGIYGYTF. The DNA for the CDR3 is TGCGCCAGCCGCGCCGGGACAGGGACAAGGGGTATCTATGGCTACACCTTC.

CDR3 protein: CASRLTGRRNQPQHF. The DNA of the CDR3 is TGTGCCAGCAGGTTGACAGGGCGGCGCAATCAGCCCCAGCATTTT. V and J are TRBV7-7 and TRBJ1-5; 7 positions agree with TRBD1. J lost 2 bases, V lost 6 bases, and 7 bases had no gene match. The length of the CDR3 is 15 residues. Germline CDR1 reads SSHAT; CDR2 reads FNYEAQ (reference sequence).

There are a few counts of this clonotype. The CDR3 DNA is TGTGCCAGCAGCCCCCAGGGAAATGGCTACACCTTC. As protein: CASSPQGNGYTF. V and J are TRBV7-2 and TRBJ1-2; D is perhaps TRBD1 (5 bases). The CDR3 is made up of 12 amino acids. Looked up from germline, CDR1 is SGHTA and CDR2 is FQGNSA. V was clipped by 5 bases and J by 6 bases, with 10 bases between them.

Regarding this clonotype: At one end the junction does not follow the germline gene, possibly because of a read error. This chain uses TRBV5-1 with TRBJ1-4; TRBD1 aligns across 7 bases. This CDR3 spans 14 amino acids. CDR1 is SGHRS, CDR2 YFSETQ, per germline. The chain's CDR3 is CAGSLTGSIEKLFF. As DNA, the CDR3 is TGCGCCGGCAGCCTGACAGGGAGTATTGAAAAACTGTTTTTT.

The chain recombines TRBV20-1 with TRBJ2-1; TRBD2 might be the D (7 bases). V was shortened by 5 bases and J by 0 bases, with 14 bases between the two germline ends. The CDR3 is 15 residues long. From germline, CDR1 is DFQATT and CDR2 SNEGSKA (reference sequence). The CDR3 DNA follows: TGCAGTGCTGGCGGGGGCCCGAGCTCCTACAATGAGCAGTTCTTC. Translated, it gives CSAGGGPSSYNEQFF.

The V gene is TRBV7-3, the J gene TRBJ1-4; no definite D call. V was cut by 6 bases and J by 7 bases, with 12 bases left in between. This CDR3 is built from 13 residues. Germline V gene data show CDR1 as SGHTA and CDR2 as FQGTGA. CDR3: CASSSGRIEKLFF. The DNA for the CDR3 is TGTGCCAGCAGTTCTGGGAGAATTGAAAAACTGTTTTTT.

The chain joins TRBV7-9 to TRBJ1-1, with 9 bases aligning to TRBD1. From germline, CDR1 is SEHNR and CDR2 FQNEAQ (reference sequence). V shed 5 bases, J shed 3 bases, and the junction held 4 bases outside the gene matches. This CDR3 has 14 residues. As DNA, the CDR3 is TGTGCCAGCAGCACGGGACAGGGTTACACTGAAGCTTTCTTT. Encoded protein: CASSTGQGYTEAFF.

The CDR3 region is CAIMDRVNSPLHF. In DNA form, the CDR3 reads TGTGCCATTATGGACAGGGTGAATTCACCCCTCCACTTT. The chain joins TRBV6-6 to TRBJ1-6; 8 nucleotides line up with TRBD1. In germline, CDR1 is MNHNY, CDR2 SVGAGI (reference sequence). After removal of 10 bases from V and 7 bases from J, the junction contained 6 bases not matched to a gene. This CDR3 is built from 13 residues.

The gene calls are TRBV12-3 or TRBV12-4 and TRBJ2-7; 7 positions match TRBD1. V was clipped by 5 bases and J by 2 bases; unmatched bases: 18. This CDR3 has 18 amino acids. CDR3 nucleotide sequence: TGTGCCAGCAGTCTTACCTCCGGGACAGCTTTCTTTGCCTACGAGCAGTACGTC. It encodes CASSLTSGTAFFAYEQYV.